This T cell receptor (beta chain) was captured by sequencing in a study of preoperative IRX-2 immunotherapy in early breast cancer. As to treatment: preoperative locoregional IRX-2 cytokine immunotherapy. Patients received preoperative, locoregional IRX-2 cytokine immunotherapy in a phase Ib study. Profiled with immunoSEQ multiplex PCR; TCRdb holds only in-frame clones, not every one. Here the sample spans some 11,000 clones, approximately 79% being singletons. V shed 5 bases and J shed 2 bases, with 15 bases lying between them. Germline CDR1 reads SGHVS; CDR2 reads FNYEAQ. The CDR3 sequence is 15 residues long.

This TCR was recovered from a human donor with breast cancer. The chain recombines TRBV7-6 with TRBJ2-5; TRBD1 is a possible D gene (6 bases). Source: lymph node tissue, taken before IRX-2 immunotherapy. As DNA, the CDR3 is TGTGCCAGCAGCCGTCGCAGGGGAAAGCAAGAGACCCAGTACTTC. Translating it yields CASSRRRGKQETQYF.